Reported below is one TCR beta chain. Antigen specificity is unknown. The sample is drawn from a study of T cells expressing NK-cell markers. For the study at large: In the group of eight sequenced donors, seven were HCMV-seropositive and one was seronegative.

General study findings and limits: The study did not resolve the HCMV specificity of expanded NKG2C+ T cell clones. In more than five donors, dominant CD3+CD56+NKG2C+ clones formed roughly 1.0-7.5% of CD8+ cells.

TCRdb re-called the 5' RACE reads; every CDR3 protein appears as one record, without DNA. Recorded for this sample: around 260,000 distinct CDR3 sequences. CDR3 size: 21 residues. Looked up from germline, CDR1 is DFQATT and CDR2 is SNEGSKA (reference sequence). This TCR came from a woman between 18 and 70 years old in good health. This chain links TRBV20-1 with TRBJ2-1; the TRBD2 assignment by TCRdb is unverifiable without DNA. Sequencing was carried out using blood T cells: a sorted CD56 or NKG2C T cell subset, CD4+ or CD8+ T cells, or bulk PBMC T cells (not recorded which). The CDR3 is CSARDGFPTSGLLSSYNEQFF.